This TCR beta chain was obtained from a study of T cell responses to AZD1222 COVID-19 vaccine. Findings of the study overall: Mostly white British, mostly female donors; authors suggested clonal diversity may be underestimated. Once two AZD1222 doses were given, Spike-specific TCR breadth and depth went up.

Some clones are missing from TCRdb's copy, which holds only in-frame ones; the method was immunoSEQ multiplex PCR. The data show about 88,000 clones, 75% to 95% seen once. In regard to this clone: Its antigen is unidentified.

Sample: peripheral blood, taken 28 days after the second AZD1222 dose. The receptor was isolated from an adult who received the AZD1222 COVID-19 vaccine.

DNA of the CDR3: TGTGCCAGCAGCTTCGCGGGACACCTCCTGGGGAATGAGCAGTTCTTC. Its protein is CASSFAGHLLGNEQFF. The rearrangement links TRBV7-8 to TRBJ2-1, with D perhaps assigned TRBD1 or TRBD2 (6 bases each). Germline loops: CDR1 SGHVS, CDR2 FQNEAQ. Trimming cost V 3 bases and J 7 bases, with 19 bases left between them. This CDR3 has 16 residues.